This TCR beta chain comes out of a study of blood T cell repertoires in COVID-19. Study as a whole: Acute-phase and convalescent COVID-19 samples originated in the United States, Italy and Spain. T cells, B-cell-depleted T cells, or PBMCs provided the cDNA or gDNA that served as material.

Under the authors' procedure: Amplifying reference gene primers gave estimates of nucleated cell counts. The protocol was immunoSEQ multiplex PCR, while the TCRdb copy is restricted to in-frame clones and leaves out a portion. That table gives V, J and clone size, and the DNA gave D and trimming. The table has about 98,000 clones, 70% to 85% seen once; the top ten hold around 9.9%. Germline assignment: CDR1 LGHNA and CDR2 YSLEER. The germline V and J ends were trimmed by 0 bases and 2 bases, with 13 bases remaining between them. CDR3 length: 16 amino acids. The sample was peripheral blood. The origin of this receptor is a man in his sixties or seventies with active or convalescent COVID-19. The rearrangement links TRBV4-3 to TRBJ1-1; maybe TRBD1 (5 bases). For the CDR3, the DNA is TGCGCCAGCAGCCAAGATAGAACGGGGGATAACACTGAAGCTTTCTTT. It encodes CASSQDRTGDNTEAFF.